These 3 T cell receptor beta chains originate from one sample sequenced in a study of radiotherapy plus CTLA-4 blockade in lung cancer. Using immunoSEQ multiplex PCR, the repertoire was profiled, and TCRdb retains in-frame clones only, with some absent. The repertoire holds tens of thousands of clones, with 78% as singletons. This sample comprised peripheral blood, obtained from a patient treated with radiotherapy plus ipilimumab. The source is a human donor with non-small cell lung cancer who had a partial response to radiotherapy plus ipilimumab. Some clones in this sample may be carry-over from other donors' samples.

V usage is TRBV19 and J usage is TRBJ2-1; 8 positions match TRBD2. Germline lookup yields CDR1 LNHDA and CDR2 SQIVND (reference sequence). CDR3 size: 15 residues. After removal of 4 bases from V and 6 bases from J, the junction contained 8 bases not matched to a gene. The CDR3 coding sequence is TGTGCCAGTAGTACGACGGGACTAGTCAGCAATGAGCAGTTCTTC. This translates into CASSTTGLVSNEQFF.

The chain recombines TRBV2 with TRBJ2-5, with 7 bases lining up with TRBD1. The CDR3 has 14 residues. Germline V lookup: CDR1 SNHLY, CDR2 FYNNEI. After removal of 5 bases from V and 1 base from J, the junction contained 4 bases not matched to a gene. This chain's CDR3 is CASSLGQSQETQYF. CDR3 sequence (DNA): TGTGCCAGCAGTCTGGGACAGTCCCAAGAGACCCAGTACTTC.

The chain has TRBV30 and TRBJ1-1; perhaps TRBD1 as D (5 bases). Trimming pared 4 bases from V and 7 bases from J, leaving 10 bases between. Per the germline V gene, CDR1 is GTSNPN and CDR2 is SVGIG (reference sequence). The CDR3 has 11 residues. The CDR3, as DNA: TGTGCCTGGAATCTGGGGGGTGAAGCTTTCTTT. This gives the protein CAWNLGGEAFF.